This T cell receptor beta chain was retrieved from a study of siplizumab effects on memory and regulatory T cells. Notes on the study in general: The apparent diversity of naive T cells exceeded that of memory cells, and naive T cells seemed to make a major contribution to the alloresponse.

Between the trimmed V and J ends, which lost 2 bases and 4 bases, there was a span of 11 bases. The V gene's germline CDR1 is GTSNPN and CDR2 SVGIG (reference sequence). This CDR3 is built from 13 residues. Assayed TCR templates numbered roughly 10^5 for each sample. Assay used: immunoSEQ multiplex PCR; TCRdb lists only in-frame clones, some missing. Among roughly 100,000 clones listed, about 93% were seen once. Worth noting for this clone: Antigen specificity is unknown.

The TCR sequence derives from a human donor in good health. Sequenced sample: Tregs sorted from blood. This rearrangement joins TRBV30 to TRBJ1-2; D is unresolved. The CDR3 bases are TGTGCCTGGAGTAGAACAGACGTCTATGGCTACACCTTC. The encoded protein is CAWSRTDVYGYTF. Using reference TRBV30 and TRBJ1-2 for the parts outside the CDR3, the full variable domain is SQTIHQWPATLVQPVGSPLSLECTVEGTSNPNLYWYRQAAGRGLQLLFYSVGIGQISSEVPQNLSASRPQDRQFILSSKKLLLSDSGFYLCAWSRTDVYGYTFGSGTRLTVV.